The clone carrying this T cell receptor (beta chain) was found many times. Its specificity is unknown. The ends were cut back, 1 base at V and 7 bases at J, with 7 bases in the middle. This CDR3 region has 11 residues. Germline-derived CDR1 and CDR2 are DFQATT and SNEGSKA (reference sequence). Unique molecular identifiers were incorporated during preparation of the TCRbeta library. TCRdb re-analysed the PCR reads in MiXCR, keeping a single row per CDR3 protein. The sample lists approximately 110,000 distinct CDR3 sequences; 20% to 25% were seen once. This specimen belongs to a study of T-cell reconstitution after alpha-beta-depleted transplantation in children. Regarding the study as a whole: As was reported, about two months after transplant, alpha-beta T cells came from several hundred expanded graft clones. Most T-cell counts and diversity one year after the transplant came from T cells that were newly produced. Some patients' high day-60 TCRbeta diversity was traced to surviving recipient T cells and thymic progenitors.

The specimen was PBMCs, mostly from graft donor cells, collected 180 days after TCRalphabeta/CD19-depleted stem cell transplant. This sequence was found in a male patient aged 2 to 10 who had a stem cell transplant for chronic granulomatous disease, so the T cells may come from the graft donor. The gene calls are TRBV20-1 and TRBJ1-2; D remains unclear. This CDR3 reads CSARGIIGYTF. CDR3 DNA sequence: TGCAGTGCTAGAGGAATCATTGGCTACACCTTC.